This TCR beta chain appears in the sequencing data of a study of cytomegalovirus exposure and HLA in healthy donors. This PCR relied on a set of 60 Vbeta primers and 13 Jbeta primers. Using immunoSEQ multiplex PCR, the repertoire was profiled, and TCRdb retains in-frame clones only, with some absent. The data contain about 89,000 clones, around 9.6% of them singletons. CDR3 length: 15 residues. The ends lost 0 bases at V and 9 bases at J; junction bases unmatched: 5. Germline CDR1 SGHTA, CDR2 FQGNSA. This clone came up a few times. Sample: PBMCs. This chain joins TRBV7-2 and TRBJ1-6; 7 bases align to TRBD1. This TCR derives from a man in his fifties in good health and CMV-seropositive. CDR3 DNA: TGTGCCAGCAGCTTAGCGCAGGGGGTCGTTTCACCCCTCCACTTT. It translates to CASSLAQGVVSPLHF.